These 20 T cell receptor beta chains were all obtained from the same sample, sequenced in a study of CD8 T cells in ankylosing spondylitis. TCRdb itself ran the 5' RACE reads through MiXCR, one entry per CDR3 protein. This sample has a few hundred thousand distinct CDR3 sequences; about a fifth occur once, and the top ten carry roughly 3.6%. Source material: blood, either unsorted or a sorted T cell fraction (not recorded which). Receptors originate from a female donor with ankylosing spondylitis or in good health (not recorded which).

This clonotype was counted a few times. This sequence joins TRBV7-2 and TRBJ2-2; D not resolved. This CDR3 comprises 12 residues. Trimming removed 4 bases at V and 7 bases at J, with 7 bases between. The germline CDR1 and CDR2 sequences are SGHTA and FQGNSA. The CDR3 spells CASSSGLGELFF. The CDR3 DNA is TGTGCCAGCAGCTCGGGCCTCGGGGAGCTGTTTTTT. Drawing the rest from reference TRBV7-2 and TRBJ2-2, the complete variable domain is GAGVSQSPSNKVTEKGKDVELRCDPISGHTALYWYRQSLGQGLEFLIYFQGNSAPDKSGLPSDRFSAERTGGSVSTLTIQRTQQEDSAVYLCASSSGLGELFFGEGSRLTVL.

The chain is built from TRBV3-1 and TRBJ2-1; the D call may be TRBD1 or TRBD2 (5 bases each). There are 17 residues in the CDR3. The ends were cut back, 4 bases at V and 9 bases at J, with 25 bases in the middle. CDR1 and CDR2 (germline): LGHDT, YNNKEL (reference sequence). CDR3 coding DNA: TGTGCCAGCAGCCCGCGTACTAGTTCGGTGGGGCAGCGTGAGCAGTTCTTC. This translates into CASSPRTSSVGQREQFF.

In this sample, this clonotype is medium-sized (0.01 to 0.1%). One junction end does not reproduce the germline sequence, and a read error may be involved. The CDR3 coding sequence is TGCGCCAGCAGCTCGTCGAGCTACGAGCAGTACTTC. This codes for CASSSSSYEQYF. This chain links TRBV7-9 with TRBJ2-7; D not certain. The CDR3 spans 12 residues. Per germline, CDR1 SEHNR and CDR2 FQNEAQ (reference sequence).

This clonotype has more than one count but fewer than ten. For the CDR3, the DNA is TGCAGCGTTGAAGATCGAGGGGAGGACTTCTACGAGCAGTACTTC. Translation gives CSVEDRGEDFYEQYF. The chain joins TRBV29-1 to TRBJ2-7; a weak D match, TRBD2 (6 bases). The CDR3 covers 15 residues. Germline V gene sequence: CDR1 SQVTM, CDR2 ANQGSEA. V was cut by 0 bases and J by 3 bases, with 15 bases left in between.

This sequence joins TRBV20-1 and TRBJ2-3; D is tentatively TRBD1 or TRBD2 (5 bases each). This CDR3 spans 14 amino acids. V was pared by 5 bases and J by 3 bases, with 15 bases between. Germline V gives CDR1 DFQATT, CDR2 SNEGSKA (reference sequence). The CDR3 loop reads CSASLGDLTDTQYF. CDR3 DNA sequence: TGCAGTGCTTCCCTCGGGGACCTTACAGATACGCAGTATTTT.

In DNA, the CDR3 is TGTGCCAGCAGCCTACTAACGGATGGCTCCTACAATGAGCAGTTCTTC. Amino acids: CASSLLTDGSYNEQFF. V and J are TRBV7-2 and TRBJ2-1; D is undetermined. CDR1 is SGHTA, CDR2 FQGNSA, per germline. With 5 bases removed from V and 0 bases from J, the gap between germline ends came to 14 bases. The CDR3 contains 16 residues. Filled out from reference TRBV7-2 and TRBJ2-1, the complete variable domain reads GAGVSQSPSNKVTEKGKDVELRCDPISGHTALYWYRQSLGQGLEFLIYFQGNSAPDKSGLPSDRFSAERTGGSVSTLTIQRTQQEDSAVYLCASSLLTDGSYNEQFFGPGTRLTVL.

Only a few counts were recorded for this clonotype. This sequence joins TRBV6-1 and TRBJ1-5; 9 bases agree with TRBD1. The CDR3 covers 16 residues. The V and J ends lost 6 bases and 1 base, in that order; junction bases with no gene match: 7. Germline V lookup: CDR1 MNHNS, CDR2 SASEGT. This CDR3 is CASRAGTGISNQPQHF. CDR3 nucleotide sequence: TGTGCCAGCAGGGCCGGGACAGGGATAAGCAATCAGCCCCAGCATTTT.

On this clonotype itself: The junction and the germline gene differ at one end; a read error may be behind it. The chain links TRBV7-9 to TRBJ2-3, with 8 bases aligning to TRBD2. Germline lookup yields CDR1 SEHNR and CDR2 FQNEAQ (reference sequence). The CDR3 length is 15 residues. The CDR3 loop reads CASSSTSGSTDAQYF. Here the CDR3 DNA reads TGTGCCAGCAGCTCGACAAGCGGGAGCACAGATGCGCAGTATTTT. Combining the CDR3 with reference TRBV7-9 and TRBJ2-3 gives the whole variable domain DTGVSQNPRHKITKRGQNVTFRCDPISEHNRLYWYRQTLGQGPEFLTYFQNEAQLEKSRLLSDRFSAERPKGSFSTLEIQRTEQGDSAMYLCASSSTSGSTDAQYFGPGTRLTVL.

The sample holds a few counts of this clonotype. V gene TRBV6-5 combines with J gene TRBJ2-7; D is possibly TRBD1 or TRBD2 (6 bases each). The germline gives CDR1 MNHEY, CDR2 SVGAGI. CDR3 length: 12 amino acids. Trimming left V 2 bases short and J 12 bases short, with 14 bases between. The CDR3, as DNA: TGTGCCAGCAGTTACAAAGGGGGGTATCTGTACTTC. Residues: CASSYKGGYLYF.

The chain links TRBV7-2 to TRBJ2-3; D gene ambiguous. This CDR3 region has 15 residues. Germline CDR1 reads SGHTA; CDR2 reads FQGNSA. V shed 0 bases and J shed 6 bases, with 13 bases lying between them. This chain's CDR3 is CASSLALPPRDTQYF. In DNA form, the CDR3 reads TGTGCCAGCAGCTTAGCGCTCCCCCCGCGGGATACGCAGTATTTT.

Ten or more counts support this clonotype. An end of the junction does not agree with germline; a read error may underlie this. V and J are TRBV5-1 and TRBJ2-3; 7 bases match TRBD2. The CDR3 runs 12 residues. In germline, CDR1 is SGHRS, CDR2 YFSETQ. The CDR3 DNA reads TGCGCCAGCAGCCCCTCCCGGGAGGCACGGATTTTT. This codes for CASSPSREARIF.

This clonotype has just a few counts. In DNA form, the CDR3 reads TGTGCCAGCAGCTTAGCTCAATCCTATGGCTACACCTTC. It yields the protein CASSLAQSYGYTF. The chain uses TRBV7-9 and TRBJ1-2; D is uncertain. The CDR3 covers 13 residues. The V end was cut by 0 bases, the J end by 4 bases, with 6 bases between. CDR1 and CDR2 from the germline V gene are SEHNR and FQNEAQ (reference sequence). The full variable domain, with the rest looked up from reference TRBV7-9 and TRBJ1-2, is DTGVSQNPRHKITKRGQNVTFRCDPISEHNRLYWYRQTLGQGPEFLTYFQNEAQLEKSRLLSDRFSAERPKGSFSTLEIQRTEQGDSAMYLCASSLAQSYGYTFGSGTRLTVV.

This clonotype was detected a few times. This rearrangement joins TRBV15 to TRBJ1-6; D remains unclear. The length of the CDR3 is 15 residues. The V end lost 0 bases, the J end lost 12 bases, and 15 bases lay between the germline ends. CDR1 LNHNV and CDR2 YYDKDF come from the germline V gene (reference sequence). This CDR3 reads CATSRDPQSLVPLHF. CDR3 in DNA: TGTGCCACCAGCAGAGATCCGCAGTCACTGGTACCCCTCCACTTT.

The chain recombines TRBV18 with TRBJ1-1; D perhaps matches TRBD1 (5 bases). V lost 1 base to trimming and J lost 3 bases, with 15 bases between them. The CDR3 loop spans 16 amino acids. In germline, CDR1 is KGHSH, CDR2 LQKENI. This chain's CDR3 is CASSPRGTVKDTEAFF. The CDR3 DNA follows: TGTGCCAGCTCACCACGGGGGACGGTAAAAGACACTGAAGCTTTCTTT.

V is TRBV5-1 and J is TRBJ2-4, with a tentative D call TRBD1 (6 bases). Trimming left V 1 base short and J 11 bases short, with 13 bases between. Per germline, CDR1 SGHRS and CDR2 YFSETQ. The CDR3 has 13 amino acids. This CDR3 reads CASSLQSDSFQYF. The DNA of the CDR3 is TGCGCCAGCAGCTTGCAGTCGGACAGCTTTCAGTACTTC. The whole variable domain, remainder taken from reference TRBV5-1 and TRBJ2-4, is KAGVTQTPRYLIKTRGQQVTLSCSPISGHRSVSWYQQTPGQGLQFLFEYFSETQRNKGNFPGRFSGRQFSNSRSEMNVSTLELGDSALYLCASSLQSDSFQYFGAGTRLSVL.

This clonotype came up many times. The rearrangement links TRBV6-5 to TRBJ1-5; no definite D call. V dropped 0 bases and J dropped 7 bases, with 7 bases sitting between them. Germline lookup yields CDR1 MNHEY and CDR2 SVGAGI. The CDR3 sequence is 13 residues long. DNA for the CDR3: TGTGCCAGCAGTTACTCGAAAGGGCAGCCCCAGCATTTT. This sequence encodes CASSYSKGQPQHF.

Many counts were recorded for this clonotype. The genes are TRBV7-2 and TRBJ2-5; D could derive from TRBD1 or TRBD2 (6 bases each). This CDR3 spans 14 amino acids. Per germline, CDR1 SGHTA and CDR2 FQGNSA. Trimming stripped 3 bases from V and 5 bases from J, with 13 bases between. The CDR3: CASSLGRGLETQYF. The CDR3 DNA is TGTGCCAGCAGCTTGGGCAGGGGACTTGAGACCCAGTACTTC.

This clonotype has just a few counts. The V and J genes are TRBV7-2 and TRBJ2-3, with D possibly matching TRBD1 (5 bases). V lost 5 bases to trimming and J lost 7 bases, with 19 bases between them. This CDR3 is 15 amino acids long. The germline V gene has CDR1 SGHTA and CDR2 FQGNSA. The CDR3 region is CASSIFGARTNTQYF. DNA of the CDR3: TGTGCCAGCAGCATCTTTGGGGCCAGGACCAATACGCAGTATTTT.

The chain joins TRBV29-1 to TRBJ2-1; TRBD1 is a possible D gene (5 bases). V gave up 4 bases and J gave up 10 bases, with 11 bases separating them. Germline loops: CDR1 SQVTM, CDR2 ANQGSEA. The CDR3 covers 11 residues. CDR3 in amino acids: CSVGGAIEQFF. The DNA of the CDR3 is TGCAGCGTTGGGGGCGCCATCGAGCAGTTCTTC.

This clonotype was detected a few times. This rearrangement joins TRBV12-3 or TRBV12-4 to TRBJ2-2; 7 bases align to TRBD1. The CDR3 spans 15 residues. The ends lost 5 bases at V and 7 bases at J; junction bases unmatched: 10. The DNA of the CDR3 is TGTGCCAGCAGTCTACGACAGGGAAAGGTCGGGGAGCTGTTTTTT. Protein product: CASSLRQGKVGELFF.